Listed here is a single TCR beta chain. Its matching antigen is unknown. The data belong to a study of shared clonotypes between healthy human individuals. Study context: In total, the donors were two women and a few men aged 18 to 49. Every donor yielded three CD4 naive, three CD4 memory, two CD8 naive and one CD8 memory plate. Findings of the study overall: Unshared clonotypes carried lower generation probabilities than those common to all four donors. Naive CD4 clonotypes overlapped across a handful of donors at 4.5% to 5.5%.

The method was immunoSEQ multiplex PCR; TCRdb's version includes in-frame clones alone and lacks a portion of them. The repertoire holds 950,000 to 1,300,000 clones, about three quarters seen once, with less than 1.5% in the top ten. V lost 8 bases, J lost 5 bases, and 14 bases lay in between. CDR1 is ENHRY and CDR2 is SYGVKD in the germline V gene. The CDR3 length is 13 residues. This clonotype was obtained from a man between 18 and 35 years old in good health. Sequencing used memory CD4+ T cells sorted from blood. The subset denotes: CD45RA-negative fraction. This chain links TRBV10-3 with TRBJ2-3; the D gene could be TRBD1 or TRBD2 (5 bases each). CDR3 in DNA: TGTGCCATCCGGGGAAGGGACGTAGATACGCAGTATTTT. Translated: CAIRGRDVDTQYF.